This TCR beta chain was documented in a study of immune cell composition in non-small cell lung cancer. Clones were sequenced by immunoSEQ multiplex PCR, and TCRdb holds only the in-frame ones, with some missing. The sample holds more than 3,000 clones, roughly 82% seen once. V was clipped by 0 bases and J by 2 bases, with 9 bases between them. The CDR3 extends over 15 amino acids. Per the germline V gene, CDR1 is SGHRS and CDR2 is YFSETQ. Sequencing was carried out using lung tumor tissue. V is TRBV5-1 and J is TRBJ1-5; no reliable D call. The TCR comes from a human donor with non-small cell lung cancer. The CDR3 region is CASSLGGEGNQPQHF. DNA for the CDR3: TGCGCCAGCAGCTTGGGGGGAGAGGGCAATCAGCCCCAGCATTTT. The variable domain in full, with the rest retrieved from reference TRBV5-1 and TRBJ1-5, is KAGVTQTPRYLIKTRGQQVTLSCSPISGHRSVSWYQQTPGQGLQFLFEYFSETQRNKGNFPGRFSGRQFSNSRSEMNVSTLELGDSALYLCASSLGGEGNQPQHFGDGTRLSIL.